One and the same sample provided the 30 T cell receptor beta chains below, sequenced in a study of T cell changes during pregnancy in multiple sclerosis (dated by TCRdb to the late 2010s). Libraries were prepared through the immunoSEQ multiplex PCR assay. The table comes from immuneACCESS by way of TCRdb, which keeps in-frame sequences with V and J called. Part of the clones is missing from these tables; in studies checked, under half for an unresolved V gene and the rest for unknown reasons. Counted in this sample were under 70,000 clones; under 95% of them appeared once. 1% to 1.5% of the sample comes from the top ten. The input for sequencing was peripheral blood, taken in the second trimester of pregnancy. The receptor source for this set is a female donor with multiple sclerosis, enrolled in a pregnancy study.

This clone appeared once. The V call is TRBV7-9, the J call TRBJ1-1; TRBD1 aligns across 7 bases. The germline CDR1 and CDR2 sequences are SEHNR and FQNEAQ (reference sequence). The V gene end was trimmed by 5 bases and the J gene end by 4 bases; junction bases not matched to a gene: 4. The CDR3 spans 13 residues. This chain's CDR3 is CASSLTGATEAFF. In DNA, the CDR3 is TGTGCCAGCAGCCTAACAGGGGCCACTGAAGCTTTCTTT.

V and J are TRBV4-3 and TRBJ2-5; 9 nucleotides line up with TRBD2. Germline V gene sequence: CDR1 LGHNA, CDR2 YSLEER. J was trimmed by 4 bases and V by 0 bases; bases with no gene match: 9. The CDR3 is 17 residues long. The CDR3 DNA reads as TGCGCCAGCAGCCAAGATCCTCCGCGGGGGGGCGGAGAGACCCAGTACTTC. Translating it yields CASSQDPPRGGGETQYF.

The chain combines TRBV5-1 with TRBJ1-3; D not resolved. The germline CDR1 and CDR2 sequences are SGHRS and YFSETQ. V was trimmed by 2 bases and J by 0 bases, leaving 9 bases between them. This CDR3 has 15 amino acids. The CDR3 sequence is CASSFRGISGNTIYF. The CDR3, as DNA: TGCGCCAGCAGCTTTAGAGGAATCTCTGGAAACACCATATATTTT.

This clone was detected only once. V gene TRBV10-1 combines with J gene TRBJ2-1, with TRBD1 as a possible D gene (6 bases). V was shortened by 3 bases and J by 3 bases, with 9 bases between the two germline ends. The CDR3 covers 14 residues. The germline gives CDR1 WNHNN, CDR2 SYGVQD (reference sequence). CDR3 bases: TGCGCCAGCAGTGACAGGGGTGACTACAATGAGCAGTTCTTC. Protein: CASSDRGDYNEQFF.

This chain connects TRBV5-1 to TRBJ2-7; 10 positions agree with TRBD1. With 2 bases clipped from V and 4 bases from J, the junction kept 3 bases outside the gene matches. Germline V CDR1 and CDR2: SGHRS, YFSETQ. This CDR3 spans 14 amino acids. The CDR3 bases are TGCGCCAGCAGCTTAGGGACAGGGGAATACGAGCAGTACTTC. It yields the protein CASSLGTGEYEQYF.

The chain carries TRBV7-2 and TRBJ2-3, with 10 bases fitting TRBD2. Germline-derived CDR1 and CDR2 are SGHTA and FQGNSA. After removal of 2 bases from V and 4 bases from J, the junction contained 6 bases not matched to a gene. The length of the CDR3 is 16 residues. As DNA, the CDR3 is TGTGCCAGCAGCTTAATCCCTAGCGGGGGTGCAGATACGCAGTATTTT. Its translation is CASSLIPSGGADTQYF.

CDR3 in amino acids: CASSPPGDYGYTF. The CDR3, as DNA: TGTGCCAGCAGCCCTCCGGGGGACTATGGCTACACCTTC. V is TRBV9 and J is TRBJ1-2; tentative D call: TRBD1 (5 bases). Germline V gene sequence: CDR1 SGDLS, CDR2 YYNGEE. The CDR3 is made up of 13 amino acids. The V end lost 4 bases, the J end lost 3 bases, and 10 bases lay between the germline ends.

J is TRBJ1-6 and V is TRBV28; D is perhaps TRBD1 (5 bases). The CDR3 has 15 residues. Trimming pared 3 bases from V and 4 bases from J, leaving 10 bases between. Looked up from germline, CDR1 is MDHEN and CDR2 is SYDVKM. CDR3 nucleotides: TGTGCCAGCAGTTTCGCGGACACGTATAATTCACCCCTCCACTTT. This gives the protein CASSFADTYNSPLHF.

The chain carries TRBV13 and TRBJ1-1; weak D call: TRBD1 (5 bases). Trimming removed 5 bases from V and 10 bases from J, with 26 bases in between. Germline V CDR1 and CDR2: PRHDT, FYEKMQ (reference sequence). CDR3 length: 16 residues. The CDR3 protein is CASSQITPGVGPTAFF. The CDR3 nucleotides are TGTGCCAGCAGCCAAATAACCCCGGGGGTTGGCCCAACAGCTTTCTTT.

The chain employs TRBV4-3 and TRBJ2-3, with 8 bases lining up with TRBD2. The CDR3 contains 16 residues. Unmatched junction bases numbered 12, after V lost 4 bases and J lost 6 bases. Per the germline V gene, CDR1 is LGHNA and CDR2 is YSLEER. The CDR3 sequence: CASSLERGAGGDTQYF. As DNA, the CDR3 is TGCGCCAGCAGCCTTGAGCGTGGTGCGGGAGGCGATACGCAGTATTTT.

The chain uses TRBV18 and TRBJ1-2, with a weak D call TRBD1 (5 bases). V dropped 3 bases and J dropped 4 bases, with 12 bases sitting between them. This CDR3 region has 14 residues. Germline loops: CDR1 KGHSH, CDR2 LQKENI. In nucleotides, the CDR3 is TGTGCCAGCTCACCCAGACCGGGGGGCTATGGCTACACCTTC. It yields the protein CASSPRPGGYGYTF.

The rearrangement uses TRBV5-1 and TRBJ1-2; 8 bases are shared with TRBD1. The CDR3 is 14 residues long. Trimming at V came to 2 bases and at J to 4 bases, leaving 4 bases not matched to a gene. In germline, CDR1 is SGHRS, CDR2 YFSETQ. The CDR3 loop reads CASSFAGGIYGYTF. As DNA, the CDR3 is TGCGCCAGCAGCTTCGCAGGGGGCATCTATGGCTACACCTTC. Variable domain in full (rest from reference TRBV5-1 and TRBJ1-2): KAGVTQTPRYLIKTRGQQVTLSCSPISGHRSVSWYQQTPGQGLQFLFEYFSETQRNKGNFPGRFSGRQFSNSRSEMNVSTLELGDSALYLCASSFAGGIYGYTFGSGTRLTVV.

J is TRBJ2-1 and V is TRBV7-2, with 7 bases fitting TRBD1. Germline CDR1 SGHTA, CDR2 FQGNSA. The J segment lost 0 bases and the V segment lost 5 bases, leaving 7 bases of the junction unmatched. The CDR3 has 16 amino acids. CDR3 bases: TGTGCCAGCAGCCCCACCCGGGACAGCTCCTACAATGAGCAGTTCTTC. Encoded protein: CASSPTRDSSYNEQFF.

Only a few counts were recorded for this clone. V and J are TRBV7-9 and TRBJ1-1; TRBD1 is a possible D gene (6 bases). CDR1 and CDR2 from the germline V gene are SEHNR and FQNEAQ (reference sequence). Trimming cost V 5 bases and J 4 bases, with 14 bases left between them. The CDR3 extends over 14 amino acids. CDR3 DNA sequence: TGTGCCAGCAGCCCTTCAGGGGCGGGCACTGAAGCTTTCTTT. Protein sequence: CASSPSGAGTEAFF.

J is TRBJ1-2 and V is TRBV5-5, with D possibly being TRBD1 (6 bases). Germline V CDR1 and CDR2: SGHKS, YYEKEE (reference sequence). CDR3 size: 15 residues. The germline V and J ends were trimmed by 1 base and 4 bases, with 14 bases remaining between them. The CDR3 DNA reads as TGTGCCAGCAGCTTGCAGGGGCTTTCGAGCTATGGCTACACCTTC. As protein: CASSLQGLSSYGYTF.

The rearrangement links TRBV28 to TRBJ1-5; D gene ambiguous. The CDR3 contains 15 residues. V was pared by 7 bases and J by 4 bases, with 17 bases between. In germline, CDR1 is MDHEN, CDR2 SYDVKM. The CDR3 nucleotides are TGTGCCAGCACTTCCGGGGTCCTGGGGAATCAGCCCCAGCATTTT. It is translated as CASTSGVLGNQPQHF.

The chain joins TRBV5-1 to TRBJ1-1, with D maybe TRBD1 (6 bases). The V end was cut by 0 bases, the J end by 4 bases, with 13 bases between. Germline V gene lookup returns CDR1 SGHRS and CDR2 YFSETQ. This CDR3 has 15 residues. The CDR3 coding sequence is TGCGCCAGCAGCTTGGCCGAGGGGGTACGCACTGAAGCTTTCTTT. Translation: CASSLAEGVRTEAFF.

This chain joins TRBV5-1 and TRBJ2-3, with D maybe TRBD1 (5 bases). Trimming shortened V by 0 bases and J by 4 bases, and 15 bases separated the two germline ends. Germline V gives CDR1 SGHRS, CDR2 YFSETQ. CDR3 size: 16 residues. The CDR3 region is CASSLDRTDSADTQYF. For the CDR3, the DNA is TGCGCCAGCAGCTTGGACAGGACCGATTCTGCAGATACGCAGTATTTT.

This chain joins TRBV30 and TRBJ1-6, with D possibly matching TRBD1 (5 bases). Germline lookup yields CDR1 GTSNPN and CDR2 SVGIG (reference sequence). V was cut by 7 bases and J by 4 bases, with 20 bases left in between. The CDR3 is made up of 16 amino acids. The CDR3 here is CASTVSGGKYNSPLHF. CDR3 nucleotides: TGTGCCTCAACAGTATCGGGGGGGAAATATAATTCACCCCTCCACTTT. Looking up the rest from reference TRBV30 and TRBJ1-6 gives the full variable domain: SQTIHQWPATLVQPVGSPLSLECTVEGTSNPNLYWYRQAAGRGLQLLFYSVGIGQISSEVPQNLSASRPQDRQFILSSKKLLLSDSGFYLCASTVSGGKYNSPLHFGNGTRLTVT.

In its sample, this clone was seen once. The rearrangement joins TRBV6-4 to TRBJ2-3; maybe TRBD2 (5 bases). In germline, CDR1 is MRHNA, CDR2 SNTAGT. The CDR3 runs 15 residues. Trimming cost V 4 bases and J 0 bases, with 11 bases left between them. The CDR3 coding sequence is TGTGCCAGCAGTGTAGGGCGGGCCAGCACAGATACGCAGTATTTT. Encoded protein: CASSVGRASTDTQYF.

The gene calls are TRBV5-1 and TRBJ1-1, with unresolved D. The CDR3 extends over 13 amino acids. CDR1 and CDR2 from the germline V gene are SGHRS and YFSETQ. Trimming shortened V by 7 bases and J by 3 bases, and 13 bases separated the two germline ends. DNA of the CDR3: TGCGCCAGCCGCGTGGCGCGGGACACTGAAGCTTTCTTT. This codes for CASRVARDTEAFF.

The V gene is TRBV5-4, the J gene TRBJ1-2; D is unresolved. Germline loops: CDR1 SGHNT, CDR2 YYREEE (reference sequence). The CDR3 is 12 residues long. V lost 0 bases and J 4 bases, leaving 4 bases between the germline ends. The CDR3 sequence is CASSLEAYGYTF. The CDR3 coding sequence is TGTGCCAGCAGCTTGGAAGCCTATGGCTACACCTTC.

The chain combines TRBV2 with TRBJ2-1; tentative D call: TRBD2 (7 bases). The V gene lost 3 bases and the J gene lost 9 bases, with 18 bases spanning the gap. Germline V gene data show CDR1 as SNHLY and CDR2 as FYNNEI. The length of the CDR3 is 15 residues. The DNA for the CDR3 is TGTGCCAGCAGTGACTCGGGGGGCGGAGTGGGTGAGCAGTTCTTC. This translates into CASSDSGGGVGEQFF.

The genes are TRBV19 and TRBJ1-3; 7 positions match TRBD1. The germline gives CDR1 LNHDA, CDR2 SQIVND (reference sequence). The CDR3 extends over 14 amino acids. V was pared by 6 bases and J by 2 bases, with 4 bases of the junction left unmatched. The CDR3 protein is CASSLRGPGNTIYF. The CDR3 nucleotides are TGTGCCAGTAGCCTGAGGGGGCCTGGAAACACCATATATTTT.

J is TRBJ1-5 and V is TRBV19; D call uncertain. This CDR3 region has 16 residues. Germline V CDR1 and CDR2: LNHDA, SQIVND (reference sequence). Trimming left V 9 bases short and J 0 bases short, with 18 bases between. The CDR3 region has the DNA TGTGCCAGCTCTACCCCACGAGGGTATAGCAATCAGCCCCAGCATTTT. It translates to CASSTPRGYSNQPQHF.

J is TRBJ2-1 and V is TRBV5-8; TRBD2 aligns across 8 bases. The CDR3 length is 12 residues. J gave up 12 bases and V 4 bases, and 6 bases lay outside the gene matches. Looked up from germline, CDR1 is SGHTS and CDR2 is YDEGEE. CDR3 bases: TGTGCCAGCAGCCCCCATCGGGGGGGGCAGTTCTTC. Its protein product is CASSPHRGGQFF. The whole variable domain, filled in from reference TRBV5-8 and TRBJ2-1, reads EAGVTQSPTHLIKTRGQQATLRCSPISGHTSVYWYQQALGLGLQFLLWYDEGEERNRGNFPPRFSGRQFPNYSSELNVNALELEDSALYLCASSPHRGGQFFGPGTRLTVL.

The chain joins TRBV11-2 to TRBJ1-3; D is perhaps TRBD1 (5 bases). The length of the CDR3 is 14 residues. CDR1 is SGHAT, CDR2 FQNNGV, per germline. Trimming pared 0 bases from V and 3 bases from J, leaving 6 bases between. CDR3 sequence: CASSLDRVGNTIYF. The DNA for the CDR3 is TGTGCCAGCAGCTTAGACAGGGTTGGAAACACCATATATTTT.

This rearrangement joins TRBV2 to TRBJ2-7; D unresolved. V dropped 6 bases and J dropped 1 base, with 4 bases sitting between them. There are 11 residues in the CDR3. CDR1 is SNHLY, CDR2 FYNNEI, per germline. This CDR3 reads CASRSSYEQYF. CDR3 bases: TGTGCCAGCAGGTCTTCCTACGAGCAGTACTTC.

The genes are TRBV5-4 and TRBJ2-3, with 7 positions matching TRBD1. CDR1 is SGHNT and CDR2 is YYREEE in the germline V gene (reference sequence). The CDR3 is 15 amino acids. After removal of 4 bases from V and 2 bases from J, the junction contained 7 bases not matched to a gene. CDR3 sequence: CASSLSTGTTDTQYF. CDR3 nucleotides: TGTGCCAGCAGCCTATCGACAGGGACCACAGATACGCAGTATTTT.

This chain connects TRBV6-1 to TRBJ2-2, with TRBD2 as a possible D gene (6 bases). V lost 4 bases and J lost 3, with 12 bases in between. CDR1 is MNHNS, CDR2 SASEGT, per germline. The CDR3 has 15 residues. CDR3 nucleotide sequence: TGTGCCAGCAGTGGCGAGGCGGGGTACACCGGGGAGCTGTTTTTT. It specifies CASSGEAGYTGELFF.